The T cell receptor (beta chain) under discussion was sequenced for a study of shared clonotypes between healthy human individuals. Findings and limits, study-wide: Naive CD4 clonotype sharing across a few donors was around 5.5%. Relative to memory subsets, naive subsets generally showed larger estimated richness.

Naive-designated CD8 cells lacked CD45RO, were positively enriched for CCR7, and omitted terminally differentiated effector memory CD45RA+ cells. Of note for this clone: The antigen remains undetermined.

Produced via immunoSEQ multiplex PCR; TCRdb's table is partial and in-frame only. The table lists some 2.1 million clones, about 95% of them singletons. The sample taken for sequencing was naive CD8+ T cells sorted from blood. This clonotype originated in a man between 18 and 29 years old in good health.

In DNA form, the CDR3 reads TGCGCCAGCAGCCGGACAGGGGGGCGCGAGCAGTACTTC. Encoded protein: CASSRTGGREQYF. The gene calls are TRBV23-1 and TRBJ2-7; 10 positions agree with TRBD1. TRBV23-1 carries the ORF label, with uncertain function. This CDR3 is 13 amino acids long. The trim removed 6 bases at V and 6 bases at J, leaving 5 bases unmatched.